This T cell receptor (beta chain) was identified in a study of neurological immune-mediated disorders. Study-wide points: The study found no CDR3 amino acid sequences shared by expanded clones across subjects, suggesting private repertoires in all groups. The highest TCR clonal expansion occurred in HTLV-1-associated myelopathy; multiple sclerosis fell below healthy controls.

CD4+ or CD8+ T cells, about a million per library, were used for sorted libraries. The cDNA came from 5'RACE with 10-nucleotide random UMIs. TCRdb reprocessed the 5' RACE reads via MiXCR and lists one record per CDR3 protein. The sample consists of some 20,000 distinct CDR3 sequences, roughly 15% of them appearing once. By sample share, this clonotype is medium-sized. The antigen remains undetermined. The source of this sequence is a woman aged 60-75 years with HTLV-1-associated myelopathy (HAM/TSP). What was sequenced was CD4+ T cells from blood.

The CDR3 loop reads CASSQDHRGNEKLFF. The CDR3 DNA sequence: TGTGCCAGCAGCCAAGACCACAGGGGTAATGAAAAACTGTTTTTT. V and J are TRBV4-2 and TRBJ1-4, with TRBD1 matching over 7 bases. CDR3 length: 15 amino acids. The junction had 2 bases not matched to a gene; V was cut back by 0 bases and J by 4 bases. In germline, CDR1 is LGHNA, CDR2 YNFKEQ.